This TCR beta chain was recovered during a study of PD-L1 blockade in urothelial cancer. Across the study: Blood analysis took place 3 weeks (second dose) and 6 weeks after treatment start. Findings of the study overall: Better survival was forecast by a pretreatment blood TCR clonality below the median.

This table comes from immunoSEQ multiplex PCR, and its TCRdb copy is limited to in-frame clones, with some not included. The sample lists about 53,000 clones, 87% occurring once. Germline V gives CDR1 SGDLS, CDR2 YYNGEE. The trim removed 0 bases at V and 5 bases at J, leaving 5 bases unmatched. CDR3 size: 15 residues. On this clone: Its antigen is unidentified.

Time point reported: pretreatment peripheral blood. The receptor's source is a woman aged 55 to 70 with urothelial cancer. The input for sequencing was PBMCs, taken around atezolizumab (anti-PD-L1) treatment. The V call is TRBV9, the J call TRBJ2-1; 7 nucleotides align to TRBD1. The CDR3 loop is CASSVEGQPHNEQFF. CDR3 in DNA: TGTGCCAGCAGCGTAGAGGGACAGCCTCACAATGAGCAGTTCTTC.